The 3 T cell receptor beta chains listed next were all sequenced from one sample in a study of cytomegalovirus exposure and HLA in healthy donors (dated by TCRdb to between 2016 and 2019). Receptor amplification or capture employed the immunoSEQ multiplex PCR assay. A mixture of 60 forward primers for TCR Vbeta segments and 13 reverse primers for TCR Jbeta segments was used in the multiplex PCR. TCRdb provides this immuneACCESS table in a form limited to in-frame rearrangements. Some clones are lacking; in checked studies, under half of them reflect an unresolved V gene, and why the rest are absent is not known. This sample comprises around 130,000 clones, around 79% of them detected only once. Jointly, the top ten make up roughly 2.1% of the sample. Specimen: PBMCs. These TCRs come from a woman aged 40 to 49 in good health and CMV-seropositive.

Only one count was recorded for this clone. The chain couples TRBV9 to TRBJ1-2, with 9 bases identical to TRBD1. Trimming at V came to 4 bases and at J to 4 bases, leaving 8 bases not matched to a gene. The CDR3 has 15 residues. Germline V lookup: CDR1 SGDLS, CDR2 YYNGEE. The CDR3 nucleotides are TGTGCCAGCAGCTCGGACAGGGGAGATGGCTATGGCTACACCTTC. It codes for CASSSDRGDGYGYTF.

The chain links TRBV30 to TRBJ1-1; D gene uncertain. The V end was cut by 0 bases, the J end by 1 base, with 9 bases between. Germline V gene data show CDR1 as GTSNPN and CDR2 as SVGIG (reference sequence). This CDR3 has 14 amino acids. The CDR3 bases are TGTGCCTGGAGTGTAACACCTCCGAACACTGAAGCTTTCTTT. Translation gives CAWSVTPPNTEAFF.

This chain links TRBV5-4 with TRBJ2-5; maybe TRBD1 (6 bases). CDR1 and CDR2 from the germline V gene are SGHNT and YYREEE (reference sequence). The CDR3 covers 14 residues. Between the trimmed V and J ends, which lost 2 bases and 5 bases, there was a span of 13 bases. CDR3 DNA: TGTGCCAGCAGCTTATCAGGGGTCCTGGAGACCCAGTACTTC. Translating it yields CASSLSGVLETQYF.